The 7 T cell receptor beta chains given below trace back to one sample, sequenced in a study of T cell changes during pregnancy in multiple sclerosis. Some clones are missing from TCRdb's copy, which holds only in-frame ones; the method was immunoSEQ multiplex PCR. The data contain approximately 74,000 clones, around nine tenths of them singletons. The specimen comprised peripheral blood, sampled before pregnancy. These receptors were taken from a female donor with multiple sclerosis, enrolled in a pregnancy study.

The V and J genes are TRBV29-1 and TRBJ2-1; weak D call: TRBD1 (5 bases). Germline V lookup: CDR1 SQVTM, CDR2 ANQGSEA. This CDR3 comprises 13 residues. V was cut by 2 bases and J by 7 bases, with 12 bases left in between. CDR3 sequence: CSVERDSFNEQFF. CDR3 in DNA: TGCAGCGTTGAACGAGACAGCTTTAATGAGCAGTTCTTC.

The V gene is TRBV5-1, the J gene TRBJ2-3, with TRBD2 as a possible D gene (6 bases). Germline V gene sequence: CDR1 SGHRS, CDR2 YFSETQ. The V end was cut by 3 bases, the J end by 1 base, with 18 bases between. CDR3 size: 17 residues. CDR3 loop: CASSSRIGGLRTDTQYF. Here the CDR3 DNA reads TGCGCCAGCAGCTCTAGGATCGGAGGACTACGCACAGATACGCAGTATTTT.

The rearrangement joins TRBV5-1 to TRBJ2-3; D is possibly TRBD1 (5 bases). The CDR3 has 15 residues. CDR1 is SGHRS and CDR2 is YFSETQ in the germline V gene. Trimming cost V 2 bases and J 1 base, with 11 bases left between them. CDR3 coding DNA: TGCGCCAGCAGCTTTGGACAATCCGGCACAGATACGCAGTATTTT. Protein sequence: CASSFGQSGTDTQYF.

The chain is built from TRBV2 and TRBJ1-3; a weak D match, TRBD1 (6 bases). Germline V gives CDR1 SNHLY, CDR2 FYNNEI. The CDR3 runs to 14 residues. The V end was cut by 8 bases, the J end by 3 bases, with 14 bases between. The CDR3 sequence: CASAAGADGNTIYF. CDR3 nucleotides: TGTGCCAGCGCCGCAGGGGCCGATGGAAACACCATATATTTT. The full variable domain, rest sourced from reference TRBV2 and TRBJ1-3, is EPEVTQTPSHQVTQMGQEVILRCVPISNHLYFYWYRQILGQKVEFLVSFYNNEISEKSEIFDDQFSVERPDGSNFTLKIRSTKLEDSAMYFCASAAGADGNTIYFGEGSWLTVV.

The V and J genes are TRBV2 and TRBJ2-3; no reliable D call. V was cut by 2 bases and J by 5 bases, with 14 bases left in between. The germline V gene encodes CDR1 SNHLY and CDR2 FYNNEI. The CDR3 extends over 15 amino acids. DNA of the CDR3: TGTGCCAGCAGTGAACTCCTACGGAACAGAGATACGCAGTATTTT. Amino acids: CASSELLRNRDTQYF.

CDR3 bases: TGTGCCAGCTCACCAACAGGGGGCGATGCCATGAACACTGAAGCTTTCTTT. Protein: CASSPTGGDAMNTEAFF. The chain is built from TRBV18 and TRBJ1-1; TRBD1 agrees at 9 bases. Trimming cost V 2 bases and J 0 bases; bases outside gene matches: 7. CDR3 length equals 17 residues. The germline CDR1 and CDR2 sequences are KGHSH and LQKENI.

Only a few counts were recorded for this clone. The chain employs TRBV6-5 and TRBJ1-2; 8 bases align to TRBD1. Trimming removed 7 bases from V and 6 bases from J; junction bases left unmatched: 7. The CDR3 sequence is 13 residues long. The germline CDR1 and CDR2 sequences are MNHEY and SVGAGI. The CDR3 here is CASTQVQGDGYTF. CDR3 bases: TGTGCCAGCACCCAAGTACAGGGGGATGGCTACACCTTC.